Ten or more counts support the clone carrying this TCR beta chain. There are 14 residues in the CDR3. V dropped 11 bases and J dropped 4 bases, with 17 bases sitting between them. Germline V CDR1 and CDR2: MNHEY, SVGAGI. This sample was taken from a study of blood T cell repertoires in COVID-19. Whole-study context: Material from acute and convalescent COVID-19 was sourced from the United States, Italy and Spain.

The authors' processing: Estimation of nucleated cell counts relied on the amplification of reference gene primers. Sequencing used immunoSEQ multiplex PCR; TCRdb keeps in-frame clones, though not all of them. That table supplies the V and J calls and clone size; D and trimming were determined from the DNA. The sample shows 250,000 to 350,000 clones, about four fifths of them seen only once. Enrolled during active infection, Seattle patients were then followed longitudinally. This receptor was obtained from a human donor with COVID-19, enrolled during active disease. The donor label of this sample is uncertain. The gene calls are TRBV6-5 and TRBJ1-4; D is possibly TRBD1 (6 bases). Sequenced: peripheral blood. The CDR3 here is CAGRGGLGNEKLFF. The CDR3 coding sequence is TGTGCCGGCCGCGGGGGCTTGGGTAATGAAAAACTGTTTTTT.